This T cell receptor beta chain derives from a study of blood T cell repertoires in COVID-19. CDR1 is MNHEY, CDR2 SVGAGI, per germline. The V and J ends lost 5 bases and 5 bases respectively, with 12 bases between them. CDR3 length equals 14 residues. Assay used: immunoSEQ multiplex PCR; TCRdb lists only in-frame clones, some missing. The sample has 14,000 or so clones, 80% to 90% seen once. This rearrangement joins TRBV6-5 to TRBJ1-4, with D perhaps TRBD1 (5 bases). The source material was peripheral blood. The clonotype was recovered from a man aged 50-59 years with active COVID-19. The CDR3 region has the DNA TGTGCCAGCAGTCACAGGCGTCCGAATGAAAAACTGTTTTTT. This translates into CASSHRRPNEKLFF.